Following are 27 T cell receptor beta chains from one sample sequenced in a study of blood T cell repertoires in COVID-19 (dated by TCRdb to about 2020). The method behind the library was the immunoSEQ multiplex PCR assay. Entries here come from immuneACCESS through TCRdb and include only in-frame sequences with V and J called. Some clones fail to appear in such tables; in the studies checked, an unresolved V gene covers under half of the shortfall, and the cause of the remainder is unknown. For this sample the table gives roughly 80,000 clones, of which 80% to 85% were detected only once. The top ten hold approximately 3.3% of the sample. Specimen: peripheral blood. The receptors stem from a man aged 45-65 years with acute or convalescent COVID-19.

This clone appeared a single time. The rearrangement links TRBV6-6 to TRBJ2-7, with 7 bases identical to TRBD1. CDR3 length: 14 residues. Germline values: CDR1 MNHNY, CDR2 SVGAGI (reference sequence). With 7 bases clipped from V and 0 bases from J, the junction kept 6 bases outside the gene matches. CDR3 DNA: TGTGCCAGCACCGGAGACAGGGTCTCCTACGAGCAGTACTTC. Protein sequence: CASTGDRVSYEQYF.

The chain couples TRBV24-1 to TRBJ2-1; D is unresolved. The V end lost 1 base, the J end lost 0 bases, and 9 bases lay between the germline ends. CDR3 length equals 16 residues. Germline CDR1 is KGHDR and CDR2 is SFDVKD. Here the CDR3 DNA reads TGTGCCACCAGTGATTTACGCGCCACCTCCTACAATGAGCAGTTCTTC. Protein product: CATSDLRATSYNEQFF.

The V and J genes are TRBV7-9 and TRBJ2-1, with D possibly TRBD1 on 5 matching bases. V gave up 3 bases and J gave up 3 bases, with 6 bases separating them. Per the germline V gene, CDR1 is SEHNR and CDR2 is FQNEAQ (reference sequence). CDR3 length: 13 amino acids. In nucleotides, the CDR3 is TGTGCCAGCAGCTTTGACAGCTACAATGAGCAGTTCTTC. As protein: CASSFDSYNEQFF.

The rearrangement uses TRBV4-2 and TRBJ1-1; no clear D gene. Per the germline V gene, CDR1 is LGHNA and CDR2 is YNFKEQ. There are 15 residues in the CDR3. Trimming took off 0 bases at V and 1 base at J, with 9 bases between the two ends. CDR3 nucleotide sequence: TGTGCCAGCAGCCAAGAAGAGGGTACGAACACTGAAGCTTTCTTT. Protein product: CASSQEEGTNTEAFF.

The chain couples TRBV15 to TRBJ2-7; 9 bases line up with TRBD1. Losses at the gene ends were 0 bases for V and 7 bases for J; bases not matched to a gene: 7. CDR1 and CDR2 from the germline V gene are LNHNV and YYDKDF (reference sequence). CDR3 length: 15 residues. The CDR3 nucleotides are TGTGCCACCAGCAGAGATCGGGACAGGGACTTGGAGCAGTACTTC. Translated, it gives CATSRDRDRDLEQYF.

In its sample, this clone was seen once. V usage is TRBV13 and J usage is TRBJ1-1; D call uncertain. Germline V CDR1 and CDR2: PRHDT, FYEKMQ (reference sequence). This CDR3 has 16 residues. V lost 5 bases and J 5 bases, leaving 21 bases between the germline ends. CDR3 region: CASSLLRRVIDTEAFF. CDR3 sequence (DNA): TGTGCCAGCAGCCTTCTCAGGAGGGTCATAGATACTGAAGCTTTCTTT.

This sequence joins TRBV10-3 and TRBJ1-4, with 7 nucleotides matching TRBD1. The CDR3 is 17 residues long. Germline-derived CDR1 and CDR2 are ENHRY and SYGVKD. The trim removed 3 bases at V and 0 bases at J, leaving 7 bases unmatched. Written as DNA, the CDR3 is TGTGCCATCAGTGACCAACGGACAGGATCAACTAATGAAAAACTGTTTTTT. Its protein product is CAISDQRTGSTNEKLFF.

This clone was picked up one time. This chain uses TRBV6-4 with TRBJ2-1, with 7 bases that match TRBD2. V was clipped by 2 bases and J by 6 bases; unmatched bases: 1. Germline CDR1 MRHNA, CDR2 SNTAGT. The CDR3 runs 13 residues. The CDR3 coding sequence is TGTGCCAGCAGTGACCGGGGGGTCAATGAGCAGTTCTTC. It codes for CASSDRGVNEQFF.

The V gene is TRBV23-1, the J gene TRBJ2-2; maybe TRBD2 (6 bases). TRBV23-1 counts as an open reading frame of uncertain function. The V end lost 3 bases, the J end lost 4 bases, and 21 bases lay between the germline ends. The CDR3 is made up of 18 amino acids. CDR3 region: CASSHPPGLKRGTGELFF. The CDR3 DNA sequence: TGCGCCAGCAGTCATCCCCCGGGACTCAAAAGGGGCACCGGGGAGCTGTTTTTT.

The J gene is TRBJ1-3, the V gene TRBV19, with D perhaps matching TRBD1 (6 bases). V was clipped by 4 bases and J by 3 bases, with 16 bases between them. CDR1 is LNHDA and CDR2 is SQIVND in the germline V gene (reference sequence). CDR3 length: 16 amino acids. CDR3 region: CASSTRLGAGGNTIYF. The CDR3, as DNA: TGTGCCAGTAGTACGCGATTGGGGGCAGGTGGAAACACCATATATTTT.

The chain links TRBV7-3 to TRBJ2-7; 7 bases line up with TRBD2. Germline assignment: CDR1 SGHTA and CDR2 FQGTGA. This CDR3 comprises 14 residues. The V gene end was trimmed by 5 bases and the J gene end by 5 bases; junction bases not matched to a gene: 9. The CDR3 here is CASSPPGLRNEQYF. Here the CDR3 DNA reads TGTGCCAGCAGCCCCCCGGGACTAAGGAACGAGCAGTACTTC.

V is TRBV19 and J is TRBJ2-3; TRBD2 might be the D (5 bases). The CDR3 sequence is 14 residues long. Trimming took off 8 bases at V and 0 bases at J, with 12 bases between the two ends. The germline gives CDR1 LNHDA, CDR2 SQIVND (reference sequence). The CDR3 nucleotides read TGTGCCAGTTCACTAGATCCTAGCACAGATACGCAGTATTTT. It codes for CASSLDPSTDTQYF.

The chain has TRBV12-3 or TRBV12-4 and TRBJ2-2; D might be TRBD1 (6 bases). The CDR3 extends over 13 amino acids. The V end was cut by 6 bases, the J end by 3 bases, with 8 bases between. CDR3 DNA: TGTGCCAGCAGCCACAGGGACACCGGGGAGCTGTTTTTT. Its protein is CASSHRDTGELFF.

The chain employs TRBV27 and TRBJ2-1; TRBD2 aligns across 9 bases. Germline assignment: CDR1 MNHEY and CDR2 SMNVEV (reference sequence). This CDR3 comprises 15 residues. V dropped 1 base and J dropped 5; count of bases not matched to a gene: 3. The CDR3 bases are TGTGCCAGCAGTTTATTAGCGGGAGCACACAATGAGCAGTTCTTC. Residues: CASSLLAGAHNEQFF.

J is TRBJ1-2 and V is TRBV5-6; the match to TRBD1 covers 10 bases. Unmatched junction bases numbered 6, after V lost 3 bases and J lost 7 bases. The V gene's germline CDR1 is SGHDT and CDR2 YYEEEE. The CDR3 has 14 amino acids. The CDR3 sequence: CASSSLDRGSGYTF. The CDR3 nucleotides are TGTGCCAGCAGCTCACTGGACAGGGGGTCTGGCTACACCTTC.

CDR3 coding DNA: TGTGCCACCAGCAGAAGGACCGGGAGAAACACCATATATTTT. Protein: CATSRRTGRNTIYF. The genes are TRBV15 and TRBJ1-3, with no clear D. Looked up from germline, CDR1 is LNHNV and CDR2 is YYDKDF (reference sequence). CDR3 size: 14 residues. V lost 2 bases to trimming and J lost 5 bases, with 10 bases between them.

The chain couples TRBV6-5 to TRBJ1-6; D is unresolved. CDR1 is MNHEY, CDR2 SVGAGI, per germline. V shed 6 bases and J shed 8 bases, with 14 bases lying between them. The CDR3 length is 14 residues. The CDR3 protein is CASRQVQSDSPLHF. The DNA of the CDR3 is TGTGCCAGCAGGCAAGTACAGTCAGATTCACCCCTCCACTTT.

This rearrangement joins TRBV27 to TRBJ1-6; 7 positions agree with TRBD1. Looked up from germline, CDR1 is MNHEY and CDR2 is SMNVEV (reference sequence). After removal of 6 bases from V and 8 bases from J, the junction contained 22 bases not matched to a gene. The CDR3 spans 19 residues. CDR3 bases: TGTGCCAGCAGATTCCGACAGGGTTCGACCATTGTTGAGCATTCACCCCTCCACTTT. This encodes CASRFRQGSTIVEHSPLHF.

The chain couples TRBV4-3 to TRBJ1-6; a weak D match, TRBD1 (6 bases). Deletions cut 1 base from V and 6 bases from J, with 13 bases between. Germline V lookup: CDR1 LGHNA, CDR2 YSLEER. CDR3 size: 16 residues. CDR3: CASSQGVQGPNSPLHF. The CDR3 nucleotides read TGCGCCAGCAGCCAAGGGGTCCAGGGGCCTAATTCACCCCTCCACTTT.

This clone was seen only once. V and J are TRBV6-5 and TRBJ2-7, with D possibly TRBD1 on 5 matching bases. The CDR3 runs to 14 residues. Germline CDR1 reads MNHEY; CDR2 reads SVGAGI. The V end lost 0 bases, the J end lost 6 bases, and 12 bases lay between the germline ends. As DNA, the CDR3 is TGTGCCAGCAGTTACTCCTACGTAGGGGCCGAGCAGTACTTC. It is translated as CASSYSYVGAEQYF.

This sequence joins TRBV28 and TRBJ2-1, with 11 bases identical to TRBD2. Unmatched junction bases numbered 6, after V lost 6 bases and J lost 5 bases. Germline V CDR1 and CDR2: MDHEN, SYDVKM. This CDR3 spans 15 amino acids. The CDR3 sequence: CASSLPSGRHNEQFF. The CDR3 coding sequence is TGTGCCAGCAGCCTCCCTAGCGGGAGGCACAATGAGCAGTTCTTC.

In its sample, this clone was seen once. The DNA of the CDR3 is TGTGCCAGCAAAGAGGCCAGCACAGATACGCAGTATTTT. Encoded protein: CASKEASTDTQYF. This chain joins TRBV7-3 and TRBJ2-3; the D is unclear. The ends were cut back, 7 bases at V and 0 bases at J, with 8 bases in the middle. This CDR3 contains 13 residues. Germline CDR1 is SGHTA and CDR2 is FQGTGA.

This clone was counted between two and nine times. The chain recombines TRBV28 with TRBJ1-6; no reliable D call. The CDR3 has 16 amino acids. Trimming took 2 bases from V and 0 from J, leaving 8 bases between them. Looked up from germline, CDR1 is MDHEN and CDR2 is SYDVKM. CDR3 sequence: CASSLGLSSYNSPLHF. The CDR3 nucleotides are TGTGCCAGCAGTTTAGGTCTAAGCTCCTATAATTCACCCCTCCACTTT.

The chain joins TRBV15 to TRBJ1-5; no firm D call. V was trimmed by 1 base and J by 1 base, leaving 5 bases between them. This CDR3 has 14 amino acids. Germline CDR1 is LNHNV and CDR2 is YYDKDF (reference sequence). The CDR3 DNA follows: TGTGCCACCAGCAGAGGGGCAAGCAATCAGCCCCAGCATTTT. It encodes CATSRGASNQPQHF.

This chain joins TRBV5-6 and TRBJ1-4, with 7 bases aligning to TRBD1. Trimming at V came to 2 bases and at J to 5 bases, leaving 3 bases not matched to a gene. The CDR3 is 14 amino acids. Germline lookup yields CDR1 SGHDT and CDR2 YYEEEE. The CDR3 nucleotides read TGTGCCAGCAGCTTCGGGACAGAGAATGAAAAACTGTTTTTT. This codes for CASSFGTENEKLFF.

This clone has only one observation. This chain connects TRBV9 to TRBJ2-2; 9 bases map to TRBD2. V was clipped by 4 bases and J by 2 bases; unmatched bases: 18. CDR1 is SGDLS, CDR2 YYNGEE, per germline. The CDR3 extends over 20 amino acids. The CDR3 region is CASSNPARSGGTSNTGELFF. CDR3 coding DNA: TGTGCCAGCAGCAATCCAGCCCGGAGCGGGGGGACCTCTAACACCGGGGAGCTGTTTTTT.

This CDR3 is CASSYPHGSNQPQHF. CDR3 coding DNA: TGTGCCAGCAGTTATCCCCACGGTAGCAATCAGCCCCAGCATTTT. The genes are TRBV6-6 and TRBJ1-5; D gene uncertain. The V end was cut by 3 bases, the J end by 0 bases, with 9 bases between. The CDR3 runs 15 residues. Per the germline V gene, CDR1 is MNHNY and CDR2 is SVGAGI (reference sequence).